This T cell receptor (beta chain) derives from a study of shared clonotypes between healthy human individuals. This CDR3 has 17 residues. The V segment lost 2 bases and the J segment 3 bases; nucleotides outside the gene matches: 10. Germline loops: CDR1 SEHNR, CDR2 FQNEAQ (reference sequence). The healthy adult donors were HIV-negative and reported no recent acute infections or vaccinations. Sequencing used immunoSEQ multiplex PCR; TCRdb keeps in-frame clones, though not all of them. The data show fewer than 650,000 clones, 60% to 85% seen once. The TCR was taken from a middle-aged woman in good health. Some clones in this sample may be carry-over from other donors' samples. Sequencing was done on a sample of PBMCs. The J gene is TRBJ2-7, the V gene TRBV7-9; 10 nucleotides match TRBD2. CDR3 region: CASSLSDGTSDNYEQYF. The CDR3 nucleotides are TGTGCCAGCAGCTTATCCGACGGGACTAGCGATAACTACGAGCAGTACTTC.